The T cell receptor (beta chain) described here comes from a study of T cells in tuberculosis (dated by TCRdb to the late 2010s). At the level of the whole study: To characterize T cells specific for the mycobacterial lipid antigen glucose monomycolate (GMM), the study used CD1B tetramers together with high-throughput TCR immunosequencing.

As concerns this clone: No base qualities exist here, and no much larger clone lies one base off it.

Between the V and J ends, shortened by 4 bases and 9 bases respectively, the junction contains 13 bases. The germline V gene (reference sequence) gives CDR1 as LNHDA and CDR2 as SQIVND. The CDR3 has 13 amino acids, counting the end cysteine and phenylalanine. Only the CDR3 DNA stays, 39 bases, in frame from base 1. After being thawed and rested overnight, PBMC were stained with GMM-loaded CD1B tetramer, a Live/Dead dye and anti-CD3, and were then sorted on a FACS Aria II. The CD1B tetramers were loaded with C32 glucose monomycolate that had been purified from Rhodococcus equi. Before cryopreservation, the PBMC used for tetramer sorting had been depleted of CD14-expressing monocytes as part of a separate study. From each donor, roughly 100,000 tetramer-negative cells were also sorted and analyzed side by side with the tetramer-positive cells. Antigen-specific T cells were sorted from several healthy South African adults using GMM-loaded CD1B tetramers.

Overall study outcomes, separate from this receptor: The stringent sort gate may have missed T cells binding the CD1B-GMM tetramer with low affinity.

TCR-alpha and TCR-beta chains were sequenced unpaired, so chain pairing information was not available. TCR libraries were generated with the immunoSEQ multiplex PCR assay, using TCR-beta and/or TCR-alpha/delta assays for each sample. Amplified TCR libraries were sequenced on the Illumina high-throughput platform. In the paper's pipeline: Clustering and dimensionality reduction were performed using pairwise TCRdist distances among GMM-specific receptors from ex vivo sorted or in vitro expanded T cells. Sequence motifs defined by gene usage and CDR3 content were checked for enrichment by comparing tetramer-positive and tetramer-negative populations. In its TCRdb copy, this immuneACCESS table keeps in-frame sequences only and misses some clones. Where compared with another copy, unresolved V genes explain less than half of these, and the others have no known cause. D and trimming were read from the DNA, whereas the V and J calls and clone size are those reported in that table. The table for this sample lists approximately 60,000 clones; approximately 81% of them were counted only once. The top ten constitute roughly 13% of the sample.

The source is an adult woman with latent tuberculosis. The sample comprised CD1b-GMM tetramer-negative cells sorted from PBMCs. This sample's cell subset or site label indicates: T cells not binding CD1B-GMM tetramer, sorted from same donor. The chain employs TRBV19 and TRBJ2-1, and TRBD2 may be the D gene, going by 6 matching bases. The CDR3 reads CASSTYGRTEQFF. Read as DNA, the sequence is TGTGCCAGTAGTACCTACGGGAGAACTGAGCAGTTCTTC.